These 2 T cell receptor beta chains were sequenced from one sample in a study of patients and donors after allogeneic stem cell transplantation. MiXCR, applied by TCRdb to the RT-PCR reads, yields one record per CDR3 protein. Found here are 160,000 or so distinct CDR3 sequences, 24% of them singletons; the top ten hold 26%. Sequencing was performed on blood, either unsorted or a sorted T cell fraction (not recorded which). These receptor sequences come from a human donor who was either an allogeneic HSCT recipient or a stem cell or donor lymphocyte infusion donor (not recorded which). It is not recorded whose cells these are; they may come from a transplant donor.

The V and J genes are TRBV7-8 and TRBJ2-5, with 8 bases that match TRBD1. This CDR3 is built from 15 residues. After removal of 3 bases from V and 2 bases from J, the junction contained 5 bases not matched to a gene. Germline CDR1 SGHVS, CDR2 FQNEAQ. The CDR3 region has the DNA TGTGCCAGCAGCTTGCAGGGGGCGAATCAAGAGACCCAGTACTTC. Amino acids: CASSLQGANQETQYF.

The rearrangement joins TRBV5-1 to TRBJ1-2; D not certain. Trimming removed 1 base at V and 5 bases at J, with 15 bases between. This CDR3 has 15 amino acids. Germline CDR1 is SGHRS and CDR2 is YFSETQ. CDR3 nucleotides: TGCGCCAGCAGCTTGAACGGTCCGGAAGAGTATGGCTACACCTTC. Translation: CASSLNGPEEYGYTF.